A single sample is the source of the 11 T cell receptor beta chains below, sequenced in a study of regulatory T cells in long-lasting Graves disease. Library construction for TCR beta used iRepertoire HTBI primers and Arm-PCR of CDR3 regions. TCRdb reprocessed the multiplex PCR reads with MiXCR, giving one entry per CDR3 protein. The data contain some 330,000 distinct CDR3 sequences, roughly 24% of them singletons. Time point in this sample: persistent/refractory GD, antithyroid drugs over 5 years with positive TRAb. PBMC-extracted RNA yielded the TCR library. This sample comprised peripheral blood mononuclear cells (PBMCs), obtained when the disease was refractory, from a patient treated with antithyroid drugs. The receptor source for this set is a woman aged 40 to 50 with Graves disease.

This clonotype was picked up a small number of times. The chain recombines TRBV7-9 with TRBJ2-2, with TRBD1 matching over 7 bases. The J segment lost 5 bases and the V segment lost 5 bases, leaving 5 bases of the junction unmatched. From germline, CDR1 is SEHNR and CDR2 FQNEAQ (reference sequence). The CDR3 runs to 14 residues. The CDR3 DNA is TGTGCCAGCAGCAGGGGACAGTTTACCGGGGAGCTGTTTTTT. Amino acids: CASSRGQFTGELFF.

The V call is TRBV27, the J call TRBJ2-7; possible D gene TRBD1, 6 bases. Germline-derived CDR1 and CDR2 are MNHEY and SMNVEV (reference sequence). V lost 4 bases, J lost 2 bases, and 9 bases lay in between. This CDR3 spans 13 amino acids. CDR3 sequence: CASSYRQAYEQYF. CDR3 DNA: TGTGCCAGCAGTTACCGACAGGCCTACGAGCAGTACTTC.

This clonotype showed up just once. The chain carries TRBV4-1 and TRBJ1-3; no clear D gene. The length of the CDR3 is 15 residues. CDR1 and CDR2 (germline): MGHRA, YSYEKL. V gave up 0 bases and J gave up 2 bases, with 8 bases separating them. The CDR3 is CASSQDSGTGNTIYF. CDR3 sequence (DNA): TGCGCCAGCAGCCAAGACTCGGGCACTGGAAACACCATATATTTT.

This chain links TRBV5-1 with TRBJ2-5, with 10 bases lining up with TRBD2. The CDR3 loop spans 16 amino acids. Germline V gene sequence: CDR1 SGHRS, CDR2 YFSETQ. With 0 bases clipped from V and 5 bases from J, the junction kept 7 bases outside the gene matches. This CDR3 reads CASSLATSGARETQYF. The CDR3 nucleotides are TGCGCCAGCAGCTTGGCTACTAGCGGGGCCAGGGAGACCCAGTACTTC.

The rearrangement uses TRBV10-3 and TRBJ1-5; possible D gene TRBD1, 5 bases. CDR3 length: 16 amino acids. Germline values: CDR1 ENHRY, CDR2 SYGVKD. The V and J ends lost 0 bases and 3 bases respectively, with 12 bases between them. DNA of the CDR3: TGTGCCATCAGTGAGTCACGGGGGTCGTCCAATCAGCCCCAGCATTTT. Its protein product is CAISESRGSSNQPQHF.

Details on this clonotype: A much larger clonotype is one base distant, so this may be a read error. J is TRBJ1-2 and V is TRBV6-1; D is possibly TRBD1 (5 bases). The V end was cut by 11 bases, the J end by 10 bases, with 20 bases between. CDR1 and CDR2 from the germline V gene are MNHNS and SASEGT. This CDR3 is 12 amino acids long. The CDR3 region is CACRRGSPDYTF. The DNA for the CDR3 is TGTGCCTGCCGTCGGGGCTCCCCTGACTACACCTTC.

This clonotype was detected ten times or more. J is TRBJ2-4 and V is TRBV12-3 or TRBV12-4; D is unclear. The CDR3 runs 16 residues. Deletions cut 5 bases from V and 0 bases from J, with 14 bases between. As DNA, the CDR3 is TGTGCCAGCAGTCTGACCCGTGGGTTAGCCAAAAACATTCAGTACTTC. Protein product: CASSLTRGLAKNIQYF.

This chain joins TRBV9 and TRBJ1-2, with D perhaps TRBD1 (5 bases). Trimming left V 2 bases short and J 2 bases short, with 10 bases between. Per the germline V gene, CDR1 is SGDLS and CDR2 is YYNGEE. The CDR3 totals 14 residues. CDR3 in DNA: TGTGCCAGCAGCGTCACGAAGGGGAACTATGGCTACACCTTC. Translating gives CASSVTKGNYGYTF.

DNA for the CDR3: TGCGCCAGCAGCCACCCCACAGGGGCCTCTCGCAATCAGCCCCAGCATTTT. Translating gives CASSHPTGASRNQPQHF. The rearrangement uses TRBV4-1 and TRBJ1-5; 7 bases fit TRBD1. CDR1 MGHRA and CDR2 YSYEKL come from the germline V gene. The CDR3 is 17 residues long. After removal of 3 bases from V and 2 bases from J, the junction contained 10 bases not matched to a gene.

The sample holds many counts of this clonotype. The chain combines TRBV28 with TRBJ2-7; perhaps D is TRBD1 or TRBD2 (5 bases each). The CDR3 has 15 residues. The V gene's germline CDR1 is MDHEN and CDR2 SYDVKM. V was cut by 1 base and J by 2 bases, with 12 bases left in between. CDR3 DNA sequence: TGTGCCAGCAGTTTATTGGGGGAAGGGACCTACGAGCAGTACTTC. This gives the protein CASSLLGEGTYEQYF.

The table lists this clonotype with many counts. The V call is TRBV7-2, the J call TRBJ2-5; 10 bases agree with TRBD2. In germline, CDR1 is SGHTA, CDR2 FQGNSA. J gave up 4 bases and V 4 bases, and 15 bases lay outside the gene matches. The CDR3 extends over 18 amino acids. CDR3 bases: TGTGCCAGCAGCTCGGGTCTAGCGGGAGCCGGGGCCCCAGAGACCCAGTACTTC. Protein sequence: CASSSGLAGAGAPETQYF. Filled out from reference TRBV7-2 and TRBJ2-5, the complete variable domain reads GAGVSQSPSNKVTEKGKDVELRCDPISGHTALYWYRQSLGQGLEFLIYFQGNSAPDKSGLPSDRFSAERTGGSVSTLTIQRTQQEDSAVYLCASSSGLAGAGAPETQYFGPGTRLLVL.